This is a list of T cell receptor beta chains from one sample in a study of T cell responses to AZD1222 COVID-19 vaccine. Assay: immunoSEQ multiplex PCR; the TCRdb copy retains only in-frame clones and omits some. The table includes around 78,000 clones, around 90% detected once. The material was peripheral blood, obtained on day 0 of MenACWY control vaccination. The receptors originated from an adult in good health. The CDR3 runs from the conserved cysteine through the conserved F or W. D genes are given only for firm matches. Clone size is given for some rows only: seen once, a few or many times, or a class if the clone is expanded.

j_call,clone_size,d_call,v_call,cdr3_nt,cdr3_aa
TRBJ2-6,once,-,TRBV9,TGTGCCAGCAGCGTAGCGGTGGGCCCTGGGGCCAACGTCCTGACTTTC,CASSVAVGPGANVLTF
TRBJ2-2,-,-,TRBV7-2,TGTGCCAGCAGCTATGGGGCCGGGGAGCTGTTTTTT,CASSYGAGELFF
TRBJ2-2,-,-,TRBV19,TGTGCCAGTAGTTCCCAAGTGGGGACCGGGGAGCTGTTTTTT,CASSSQVGTGELFF
TRBJ2-5,-,TRBD2,TRBV4-2,TGTGCCAGCAGCTACGGGACTAGCGGCCGGGAGACCCAGTACTTC,CASSYGTSGRETQYF
TRBJ2-7,-,TRBD2,TRBV9,TGTGCCAGCAGCGTGGGAGTAGCGGGGGCTACCTACGAGCAGTACTTC,CASSVGVAGATYEQYF
TRBJ1-2,once,-,TRBV2,TGTGCCAGCAGTGCACCAGAAGAGGATGGCTACACCTTC,CASSAPEEDGYTF
TRBJ2-7,many,-,TRBV6-5,TGTGCCAGCAGACAGGCAGAGCAGTACTTC,CASRQAEQYF
TRBJ2-5,-,-,TRBV6-5,TGTGCCAGCAAAAATACGTGGGGGACCCAGTACTTC,CASKNTWGTQYF
TRBJ1-5,once,TRBD1,TRBV19,TGTGCCAGTAGGGGGACAGGGCCCCAGCCCCAGCATTTT,CASRGTGPQPQHF
TRBJ1-1,-,-,TRBV7-2,TGTGCCAGCAGCTTAGGAGCACTGACTGAAGCTTTCTTT,CASSLGALTEAFF